Each of the 26 T cell receptor beta chains below was sequenced from the same sample in a study of cytomegalovirus exposure and HLA in healthy donors. 13 Jbeta primers and 60 Vbeta primers were used for the PCR. TCRdb's copy holds only in-frame clones and misses some; the assay was immunoSEQ multiplex PCR. The sample lists 100,000 to 120,000 clones, over 60% occurring once. Sequenced material: PBMCs. The receptors shown here come from a woman in her fifties or sixties in good health and CMV-seropositive.

The chain links TRBV2 to TRBJ1-1; 7 bases align to TRBD1. This CDR3 comprises 12 residues. The V gene end was trimmed by 6 bases and the J gene end by 5 bases; junction bases not matched to a gene: 3. Looked up from germline, CDR1 is SNHLY and CDR2 is FYNNEI. Here the CDR3 reads CASRMTGTEAFF. The CDR3 DNA reads TGTGCCAGCAGAATGACAGGGACTGAAGCTTTCTTT. Variable domain in full (rest from reference TRBV2 and TRBJ1-1): EPEVTQTPSHQVTQMGQEVILRCVPISNHLYFYWYRQILGQKVEFLVSFYNNEISEKSEIFDDQFSVERPDGSNFTLKIRSTKLEDSAMYFCASRMTGTEAFFGQGTRLTVV.

The CDR3 spells CASSLRTGTNTEAFF. The CDR3 DNA reads as TGTGCCAGCTCACTGAGGACAGGGACGAACACTGAAGCTTTCTTT. The V gene is TRBV18, the J gene TRBJ1-1; TRBD1 matches 8 bases. This CDR3 spans 15 amino acids. Trimming removed 4 bases from V and 1 base from J; junction bases left unmatched: 5. Germline CDR1 is KGHSH and CDR2 is LQKENI.

This clone has just one count. The chain links TRBV5-1 to TRBJ2-3, with TRBD2 matching 11 bases. Germline values: CDR1 SGHRS, CDR2 YFSETQ. CDR3 length: 18 residues. The trim removed 0 bases at V and 2 bases at J, leaving 8 bases unmatched. In DNA, the CDR3 is TGCGCCAGCAGCTTGGGGAGTATAGCGGGAGGGTACACAGATACGCAGTATTTT. It translates to CASSLGSIAGGYTDTQYF. Full variable domain (missing parts from reference TRBV5-1 and TRBJ2-3): KAGVTQTPRYLIKTRGQQVTLSCSPISGHRSVSWYQQTPGQGLQFLFEYFSETQRNKGNFPGRFSGRQFSNSRSEMNVSTLELGDSALYLCASSLGSIAGGYTDTQYFGPGTRLTVL.

The rearrangement uses TRBV9 and TRBJ2-3; D unclear. The CDR3 extends over 14 amino acids. Trimming took 0 bases from V and 2 from J, leaving 7 bases between them. Germline V gene lookup returns CDR1 SGDLS and CDR2 YYNGEE. The CDR3 protein is CASSVDSPTDTQYF. The CDR3 bases are TGTGCCAGCAGCGTAGATTCTCCCACAGATACGCAGTATTTT.

This clone has a single count. J is TRBJ2-7 and V is TRBV19; 8 bases fit TRBD2. This CDR3 comprises 14 residues. From germline, CDR1 is LNHDA and CDR2 SQIVND (reference sequence). J was trimmed by 4 bases and V by 11 bases; bases with no gene match: 13. The CDR3 protein is CAVSTQAGVYEQYF. The CDR3 bases are TGTGCCGTTTCAACGCAAGCGGGAGTTTACGAGCAGTACTTC.

The CDR3 loop is CASSSAGNSPLHF. CDR3 DNA sequence: TGTGCCAGCAGCTCCGCGGGGAATTCACCCCTCCACTTT. The V and J genes are TRBV7-3 and TRBJ1-6; D is uncertain. The V gene lost 4 bases and the J gene lost 7 bases, with 8 bases spanning the gap. This CDR3 comprises 13 residues. Germline V lookup: CDR1 SGHTA, CDR2 FQGTGA.

The chain combines TRBV7-9 with TRBJ1-6; maybe TRBD1 (6 bases). The V end was cut by 6 bases, the J end by 5 bases, with 11 bases between. The CDR3 has 14 residues. Germline CDR1 SEHNR, CDR2 FQNEAQ (reference sequence). The CDR3 sequence: CASRQQGDNSPLHF. For the CDR3, the DNA is TGTGCCAGCAGACAACAGGGTGATAATTCACCCCTCCACTTT.

The rearrangement joins TRBV2 to TRBJ1-5; TRBD1 agrees at 10 bases. The germline V gene encodes CDR1 SNHLY and CDR2 FYNNEI. CDR3 length equals 15 residues. The ends lost 7 bases at V and 4 bases at J; junction bases unmatched: 7. CDR3 sequence reads: CASTPTGGLNQPQHF. The CDR3, as DNA: TGTGCCAGCACCCCGACAGGGGGCCTTAATCAGCCCCAGCATTTT.

The chain links TRBV7-9 to TRBJ2-5; D might be TRBD2 (6 bases). CDR3 length: 14 amino acids. The germline V gene has CDR1 SEHNR and CDR2 FQNEAQ (reference sequence). The ends were cut back, 2 bases at V and 5 bases at J, with 12 bases in the middle. CDR3 residues: CASSLNGGLETQYF. CDR3 DNA: TGTGCCAGCAGCTTAAACGGAGGGCTCGAGACCCAGTACTTC.

The sample holds one count of this clone. V is TRBV11-3 and J is TRBJ2-7; D perhaps matches TRBD1 (6 bases). V lost 4 bases and J 3 bases, leaving 10 bases between the germline ends. The CDR3 is 13 amino acids. Germline V lookup: CDR1 SGHNT, CDR2 YENEEA. CDR3 nucleotides: TGTGCCAGCAGCTGGGGACAAAACTACGAGCAGTACTTC. Protein product: CASSWGQNYEQYF.

The CDR3 region is CASYFSTGGDETQYF. The CDR3 DNA reads TGCGCCAGCTATTTTTCGACAGGGGGCGACGAGACCCAGTACTTC. The gene calls are TRBV5-1 and TRBJ2-5, with 10 bases matching TRBD1. The CDR3 consists of 15 residues. Trimming cost V 7 bases and J 5 bases; bases outside gene matches: 11. In germline, CDR1 is SGHRS, CDR2 YFSETQ.

The chain employs TRBV10-3 and TRBJ2-1; TRBD2 agrees at 9 bases. The CDR3 totals 17 residues. Per germline, CDR1 ENHRY and CDR2 SYGVKD. The V and J ends lost 8 bases and 7 bases, in that order; junction bases with no gene match: 18. In DNA form, the CDR3 reads TGTGCCATCCGGGGGCTAGCGGGACCCGCCCTTGGGAATGAGCAGTTCTTC. Translation: CAIRGLAGPALGNEQFF.

The chain carries TRBV28 and TRBJ1-3; D may be TRBD1 (5 bases). V was pared by 6 bases and J by 0 bases, with 18 bases between. Germline loops: CDR1 MDHEN, CDR2 SYDVKM. The CDR3 runs to 17 residues. CDR3 DNA sequence: TGTGCCAGCAGCCGCCCTGGGGGAGGGAGCTCTGGAAACACCATATATTTT. It is translated as CASSRPGGGSSGNTIYF. Using reference TRBV28 and TRBJ1-3 for the parts outside the CDR3, the full variable domain is DVKVTQSSRYLVKRTGEKVFLECVQDMDHENMFWYRQDPGLGLRLIYFSYDVKMKEKGDIPEGYSVSREKKERFSLILESASTNQTSMYLCASSRPGGGSSGNTIYFGEGSWLTVV.

DNA for the CDR3: TGTGCCAGCAGTTTAGTCAGGGCAGGCTATGGCTACACCTTC. Protein: CASSLVRAGYGYTF. The chain carries TRBV28 and TRBJ1-2; TRBD1 is a possible D gene (5 bases). Germline V gene data show CDR1 as MDHEN and CDR2 as SYDVKM. This CDR3 is 14 amino acids long. V dropped 2 bases and J dropped 4 bases, with 11 bases sitting between them.

CDR3 loop: CAIQGARDTQYF. CDR3 DNA: TGTGCCATACAGGGGGCGCGTGATACGCAGTATTTT. The rearrangement joins TRBV10-3 to TRBJ2-3; TRBD1 matches at 9 bases. This CDR3 comprises 12 residues. V trimming: 9 bases; J trimming: 6 bases; junction bases outside the gene matches: 4. Germline values: CDR1 ENHRY, CDR2 SYGVKD.

This rearrangement joins TRBV6-6 to TRBJ2-7; the D gene is possibly TRBD1 (5 bases). The germline V gene encodes CDR1 MNHNY and CDR2 SVGAGI (reference sequence). The CDR3 contains 12 residues. The V gene lost 6 bases and the J gene lost 6 bases, with 12 bases spanning the gap. Written as DNA, the CDR3 is TGTGCCAGCAGCCCCAGGGTTACCGAGCAGTACTTC. Its translation is CASSPRVTEQYF.

The chain carries TRBV19 and TRBJ2-5, with D possibly being TRBD2 (5 bases). Trimming left V 7 bases short and J 5 bases short, with 23 bases between. The CDR3 consists of 16 residues. The germline V gene encodes CDR1 LNHDA and CDR2 SQIVND (reference sequence). In nucleotides, the CDR3 is TGTGCCAGTAATGTCCCGGGGAGCGGCGTTGATGAGACCCAGTACTTC. Its protein is CASNVPGSGVDETQYF.

The chain uses TRBV19 and TRBJ1-5; the D is unclear. Germline-derived CDR1 and CDR2 are LNHDA and SQIVND (reference sequence). Trimming removed 4 bases at V and 0 bases at J, with 16 bases between. The CDR3 sequence is 17 residues long. CDR3 amino acids: CASSTLWGDYSNQPQHF. In nucleotides, the CDR3 is TGTGCCAGTAGTACACTTTGGGGAGACTATAGCAATCAGCCCCAGCATTTT.

The chain couples TRBV7-3 to TRBJ2-3, with D unclear. Trimming stripped 2 bases from V and 4 bases from J, with 10 bases between. Germline CDR1 reads SGHTA; CDR2 reads FQGTGA. There are 14 residues in the CDR3. The chain's CDR3 is CASSLSSPPDTQYF. For the CDR3, the DNA is TGTGCCAGCAGCTTATCGTCCCCCCCAGATACGCAGTATTTT.

The rearrangement links TRBV2 to TRBJ2-1; possible D gene TRBD2, 6 bases. With 1 base removed from V and 4 bases from J, the gap between germline ends came to 20 bases. The CDR3 length is 18 residues. From germline, CDR1 is SNHLY and CDR2 FYNNEI. Written as DNA, the CDR3 is TGTGCCAGCAGTGAAGTAGAACAGGAGGGGAAGAGATACAATGAGCAGTTCTTC. It codes for CASSEVEQEGKRYNEQFF.

This chain joins TRBV7-8 and TRBJ2-5; D possibly corresponds to TRBD1 (6 bases). The DNA end lines up better with TRBJ2-7; the J call may be wrong. Germline V lookup: CDR1 SGHVS, CDR2 FQNEAQ. The CDR3 contains 14 residues. As DNA, the CDR3 is TGTGCCAGCAGCTTGGGCAGGGGATTCTACGAGCAGTACTTC. This encodes CASSLGRGFYEQYF.

The table lists this clone with a count of one. This chain links TRBV27 with TRBJ2-3, with 8 positions matching TRBD1. This CDR3 contains 14 residues. After removal of 10 bases from V and 6 bases from J, the junction contained 12 bases not matched to a gene. Germline values: CDR1 MNHEY, CDR2 SMNVEV (reference sequence). The CDR3 bases are TGTGCCACAAGAGGGACAGGATTTATCGATACGCAGTATTTT. Its translation is CATRGTGFIDTQYF.

This clone was picked up a small number of times. This chain joins TRBV5-1 and TRBJ2-3; D is possibly TRBD2 (6 bases). This CDR3 comprises 15 residues. The germline CDR1 and CDR2 sequences are SGHRS and YFSETQ. The ends were cut back, 0 bases at V and 0 bases at J, with 8 bases in the middle. In DNA, the CDR3 is TGCGCCAGCAGCTTGGCGGGGACTAGCACAGATACGCAGTATTTT. It encodes CASSLAGTSTDTQYF.

This sequence joins TRBV9 and TRBJ2-1; 12 bases are shared with TRBD2. This CDR3 contains 19 residues. J gave up 0 bases and V 1 base, and 8 bases lay outside the gene matches. The V gene's germline CDR1 is SGDLS and CDR2 YYNGEE. CDR3: CASSVFGLAGGSSYNEQFF. The CDR3, as DNA: TGTGCCAGCAGCGTATTCGGGCTAGCGGGAGGGAGCTCCTACAATGAGCAGTTCTTC.

V usage is TRBV5-1 and J usage is TRBJ2-5, with 9 nucleotides matching TRBD1. Trimming at V came to 4 bases and at J to 5 bases, leaving 3 bases not matched to a gene. The CDR3 covers 13 residues. Germline V lookup: CDR1 SGHRS, CDR2 YFSETQ. In DNA form, the CDR3 reads TGCGCCAGCAGCGGAGGGACAGGGGAGACCCAGTACTTC. This encodes CASSGGTGETQYF.

The chain has TRBV9 and TRBJ2-1; TRBD2 agrees at 8 bases. From germline, CDR1 is SGDLS and CDR2 YYNGEE. The CDR3 has 15 amino acids. The junction had 5 bases not matched to a gene; V was cut back by 1 base and J by 5 bases. CDR3 sequence: CASSVTGLAHNEQFF. CDR3 nucleotide sequence: TGTGCCAGCAGCGTAACAGGACTAGCCCACAATGAGCAGTTCTTC. Variable domain in full (rest from reference TRBV9 and TRBJ2-1): DSGVTQTPKHLITATGQRVTLRCSPRSGDLSVYWYQQSLDQGLQFLIQYYNGEERAKGNILERFSAQQFPDLHSELNLSSLELGDSALYFCASSVTGLAHNEQFFGPGTRLTVL.